These T cell receptor beta chains were read from a single sample in a study of blood T cell repertoires in COVID-19. The table came from immunoSEQ multiplex PCR; TCRdb's copy has only in-frame clones and leaves some out. The table has approximately 71,000 clones, about 80% seen once. Sequencing was done on a sample of peripheral blood. The receptor source for this set is a human donor in a cohort sampled during active COVID-19. Both conserved end residues are part of each CDR3. The D gene is left open where the match is weak. Where a row states a size, it is once, few, many or the class of an expanded clone; other rows omit it.

j_gene: TRBJ1-2; v_gene: TRBV3-1/TRBV3-2; d_gene: TRBD1; abundance: few; CDR3nt: TGTGCCAGCAGCCAAGAGTTTCCCGCTCCGGGACAGTTATATGGCTACACCTTC; CDR3aa: CASSQEFPAPGQLYGYTF
j_gene: TRBJ2-5; v_gene: TRBV5-1; d_gene: TRBD2; abundance: once; CDR3nt: TGCGCCAGCAGCTTGGAGACTAGCGGGCAAGAGACCCAGTACTTC; CDR3aa: CASSLETSGQETQYF
j_gene: TRBJ1-3; v_gene: TRBV2; d_gene: NA; abundance: NA; CDR3nt: TGTGCCAGCAGTGAAGCAACTTCCTCTGGAAACACCATATATTTT; CDR3aa: CASSEATSSGNTIYF
j_gene: TRBJ1-2; v_gene: TRBV5-4; d_gene: TRBD1; abundance: NA; CDR3nt: TGTGCCAGCAGCTTGCCGGGACAGGGGATCTATGGCTACACCTTC; CDR3aa: CASSLPGQGIYGYTF
j_gene: TRBJ2-5; v_gene: TRBV5-1; d_gene: TRBD1; abundance: NA; CDR3nt: TGCGCCAGCAGCTTGGGACAGGGGTACAGCCAAGAGACCCAGTACTTC; CDR3aa: CASSLGQGYSQETQYF
j_gene: TRBJ2-1; v_gene: TRBV11-3; d_gene: NA; abundance: NA; CDR3nt: TGTGCCAGCAGCGCAGGGTTATCCGTGAGCGATGAGCAGTTCTTC; CDR3aa: CASSAGLSVSDEQFF
j_gene: TRBJ1-3; v_gene: TRBV7-9; d_gene: NA; abundance: few; CDR3nt: TGTGCCAGCAGCACTAGTTCCCGGTACTCTGGAAACACCATATATTTT; CDR3aa: CASSTSSRYSGNTIYF
j_gene: TRBJ1-5; v_gene: TRBV6-1; d_gene: NA; abundance: NA; CDR3nt: TGTGCCAGCAGTGACCTTGGAGGCAATCAGCCCCAGCATTTT; CDR3aa: CASSDLGGNQPQHF
j_gene: TRBJ2-1; v_gene: TRBV3-1/TRBV3-2; d_gene: TRBD2; abundance: NA; CDR3nt: TGTGCCAGCAGCCAATTCGGGACTAGCGGGATAAATGAGCAGTTCTTC; CDR3aa: CASSQFGTSGINEQFF
j_gene: TRBJ1-1; v_gene: TRBV7-8; d_gene: NA; abundance: NA; CDR3nt: TGTGCCAGCAGCTTAGTATCGGGGGTGAACACTGAAGCTTTCTTT; CDR3aa: CASSLVSGVNTEAFF
j_gene: TRBJ1-2; v_gene: TRBV5-4; d_gene: NA; abundance: NA; CDR3nt: TGTGCCAGCAGCGCTGACAGTCTTAAGGATGGCTACACCTTC; CDR3aa: CASSADSLKDGYTF
j_gene: TRBJ1-4; v_gene: TRBV19; d_gene: TRBD1; abundance: NA; CDR3nt: TGTGCCAGTAGTATAGAAGGGACAGCTAATGAAAAACTGTTTTTT; CDR3aa: CASSIEGTANEKLFF
j_gene: TRBJ2-5; v_gene: TRBV25-1; d_gene: NA; abundance: NA; CDR3nt: TGTGCCAGCAGCGTCGAGCCCCAAAAGACCCAGTACTTC; CDR3aa: CASSVEPQKTQYF
j_gene: TRBJ1-4; v_gene: TRBV5-1; d_gene: NA; abundance: NA; CDR3nt: TGCGCCAGCAGCTTCGAAGGAGTTGGGAATGAAAAACTGTTTTTT; CDR3aa: CASSFEGVGNEKLFF
j_gene: TRBJ2-3; v_gene: TRBV12-3/TRBV12-4; d_gene: NA; abundance: NA; CDR3nt: TGTGCCAGCAGGTGGGAGTTTTCAGATACGCAGTATTTT; CDR3aa: CASRWEFSDTQYF
j_gene: TRBJ1-4; v_gene: TRBV5-6; d_gene: NA; abundance: once; CDR3nt: TGTGCCAGCAGCTTGGTCCAGGGAAGAACTAATGAAAAACTGTTTTTT; CDR3aa: CASSLVQGRTNEKLFF
j_gene: TRBJ1-2; v_gene: TRBV5-1; d_gene: NA; abundance: NA; CDR3nt: TGCGCCAGCAGCTCGACACCTCAGGGCCCATATGGCTACACCTTC; CDR3aa: CASSSTPQGPYGYTF
j_gene: TRBJ2-7; v_gene: TRBV7-8; d_gene: TRBD1; abundance: NA; CDR3nt: TGTGCCAGCAGCTTAGGGACAGGGGCCTACGAGCAGTACTTC; CDR3aa: CASSLGTGAYEQYF
j_gene: TRBJ1-1; v_gene: TRBV21-1; d_gene: NA; abundance: NA; CDR3nt: TGTGCCAGCAGCAAACTCTACAGGGAATTTGAAGCTTTCTTT; CDR3aa: CASSKLYREFEAFF
j_gene: TRBJ2-1; v_gene: TRBV9; d_gene: NA; abundance: NA; CDR3nt: TGTGCCAGCAGCGTAGGTTGGGGCAGCGGGTACAATGAGCAGTTCTTC; CDR3aa: CASSVGWGSGYNEQFF
j_gene: TRBJ1-6; v_gene: TRBV18; d_gene: NA; abundance: NA; CDR3nt: TGTGCCAGCTCACCACAGGCAGGGGAGAGTTCACCCCTCCACTTT; CDR3aa: CASSPQAGESSPLHF
j_gene: TRBJ2-2; v_gene: TRBV19; d_gene: TRBD2; abundance: NA; CDR3nt: TGTGCCAGTAGCTCCCCCCGGCTAGCGGGAGAGAACACCGGGGAGCTGTTTTTT; CDR3aa: CASSSPRLAGENTGELFF
j_gene: TRBJ2-6; v_gene: TRBV19; d_gene: NA; abundance: NA; CDR3nt: TGTGCCAGTTCCGCGGGGTTGAGCTCTGGGGCCAACGTCCTGACTTTC; CDR3aa: CASSAGLSSGANVLTF
j_gene: TRBJ2-3; v_gene: TRBV7-2; d_gene: TRBD2; abundance: NA; CDR3nt: TGTGCCAGCAGCTTAGATATTAGCGGGGGGTCAGATACGCAGTATTTT; CDR3aa: CASSLDISGGSDTQYF
j_gene: TRBJ2-7; v_gene: TRBV5-6; d_gene: NA; abundance: few; CDR3nt: TGTGCCAGCAGCTTGGAACAGGGCGGCGAGCAGTACTTC; CDR3aa: CASSLEQGGEQYF
j_gene: TRBJ2-5; v_gene: TRBV7-2; d_gene: NA; abundance: NA; CDR3nt: TGTGCCAGCAGCGCGAACGGGGTGCAAGAGACCCAGTACTTC; CDR3aa: CASSANGVQETQYF
j_gene: TRBJ2-7; v_gene: TRBV7-8; d_gene: TRBD2; abundance: NA; CDR3nt: TGTGCCAGCAGCTTAGCCACTAGCGGGGGCTACTACGAGCAGTACTTC; CDR3aa: CASSLATSGGYYEQYF
j_gene: TRBJ2-3; v_gene: TRBV5-1; d_gene: NA; abundance: once; CDR3nt: TGCGCCAGCAGCTTGGAATACGGGACATCAGATACGCAGTATTTT; CDR3aa: CASSLEYGTSDTQYF
j_gene: TRBJ2-7; v_gene: TRBV28; d_gene: NA; abundance: NA; CDR3nt: TGTGCCAGTTACTCGGTTAGCGAGCGCGAGCAGTACTTC; CDR3aa: CASYSVSEREQYF
j_gene: TRBJ2-5; v_gene: TRBV5-1; d_gene: TRBD2; abundance: once; CDR3nt: TGCGCCAGCAGCGGGGCGGGAGCACGAGAGACCCAGTACTTC; CDR3aa: CASSGAGARETQYF
j_gene: TRBJ1-1; v_gene: TRBV28; d_gene: TRBD1; abundance: NA; CDR3nt: TGTGCCAGCAGTTTAACAGGGGGAAGGACTGAAGCTTTCTTT; CDR3aa: CASSLTGGRTEAFF
j_gene: TRBJ1-5; v_gene: TRBV5-6; d_gene: NA; abundance: NA; CDR3nt: TGTGCCAGCAGCTTGGCGTCAGGCAATCAGCCCCAGCATTTT; CDR3aa: CASSLASGNQPQHF
j_gene: TRBJ2-7; v_gene: TRBV28; d_gene: TRBD1; abundance: few; CDR3nt: TGTGCCAGCAGCCTTGGACAGGGGGTTTCCTACGAGCAGTACTTC; CDR3aa: CASSLGQGVSYEQYF
j_gene: TRBJ2-7; v_gene: TRBV15; d_gene: TRBD1; abundance: NA; CDR3nt: TGTGCCACCAGAACCGGACAGGAACCCCTTTCCGAGCAGTACTTC; CDR3aa: CATRTGQEPLSEQYF
j_gene: TRBJ1-1; v_gene: TRBV7-2; d_gene: TRBD1; abundance: NA; CDR3nt: TGTGCCAGCAGCCCCCGGACAGGGGAGAACACTGAAGCTTTCTTT; CDR3aa: CASSPRTGENTEAFF
j_gene: TRBJ2-7; v_gene: TRBV21-1; d_gene: NA; abundance: NA; CDR3nt: TGTGCCAGCAGCAAAGTCGGCGGGAGGGCCTCCTACGAGCAGTACTTC; CDR3aa: CASSKVGGRASYEQYF
j_gene: TRBJ2-3; v_gene: TRBV7-2; d_gene: NA; abundance: NA; CDR3nt: TGTGCCAGCAGCTTAAGCCCCCAAACGCAGTATTTT; CDR3aa: CASSLSPQTQYF
j_gene: TRBJ1-1; v_gene: TRBV21-1; d_gene: NA; abundance: NA; CDR3nt: TGTGCCAGCAGCAAAGGGAGGCCTAACACTGAAGCTTTCTTT; CDR3aa: CASSKGRPNTEAFF
j_gene: TRBJ2-3; v_gene: TRBV27; d_gene: TRBD2; abundance: NA; CDR3nt: TGTGCCAGCAAGGGACTAGCCCCAGATACGCAGTATTTT; CDR3aa: CASKGLAPDTQYF
j_gene: TRBJ1-1; v_gene: TRBV30; d_gene: NA; abundance: NA; CDR3nt: TGTGCCTTCCTCGGACAACCGAACACTGAAGCTTTCTTT; CDR3aa: CAFLGQPNTEAFF
j_gene: TRBJ2-2; v_gene: TRBV6-5; d_gene: TRBD2; abundance: NA; CDR3nt: TGTGCCAGCAGTTTCCTAAGCGGGGCGAACACCGGGGAGCTGTTTTTT; CDR3aa: CASSFLSGANTGELFF
j_gene: TRBJ2-3; v_gene: TRBV4-2; d_gene: TRBD1; abundance: NA; CDR3nt: TGTGCCAGCAGCCCCCGACAGGGGGCAGAAGATACGCAGTATTTT; CDR3aa: CASSPRQGAEDTQYF
j_gene: TRBJ2-7; v_gene: TRBV6-5; d_gene: NA; abundance: once; CDR3nt: TGTGCCAGCAGTTACCGGAGCGCCGGGTACGAGCAGTACTTC; CDR3aa: CASSYRSAGYEQYF
j_gene: TRBJ2-3; v_gene: TRBV15; d_gene: TRBD2; abundance: NA; CDR3nt: TGTGCCACCAGCTCTCAGCGGGGGCGTTCAGATACGCAGTATTTT; CDR3aa: CATSSQRGRSDTQYF
j_gene: TRBJ1-2; v_gene: TRBV7-9; d_gene: TRBD1; abundance: medium-sized; CDR3nt: TGTGCCAGCAGCTCCTCCCAGGGGGTAAGAGGCTACACCTTC; CDR3aa: CASSSSQGVRGYTF
j_gene: TRBJ2-1; v_gene: TRBV12-3/TRBV12-4; d_gene: NA; abundance: NA; CDR3nt: TGTGCCAGCAGTTTGGGCGCCTACAATGAGCAGTTCTTC; CDR3aa: CASSLGAYNEQFF